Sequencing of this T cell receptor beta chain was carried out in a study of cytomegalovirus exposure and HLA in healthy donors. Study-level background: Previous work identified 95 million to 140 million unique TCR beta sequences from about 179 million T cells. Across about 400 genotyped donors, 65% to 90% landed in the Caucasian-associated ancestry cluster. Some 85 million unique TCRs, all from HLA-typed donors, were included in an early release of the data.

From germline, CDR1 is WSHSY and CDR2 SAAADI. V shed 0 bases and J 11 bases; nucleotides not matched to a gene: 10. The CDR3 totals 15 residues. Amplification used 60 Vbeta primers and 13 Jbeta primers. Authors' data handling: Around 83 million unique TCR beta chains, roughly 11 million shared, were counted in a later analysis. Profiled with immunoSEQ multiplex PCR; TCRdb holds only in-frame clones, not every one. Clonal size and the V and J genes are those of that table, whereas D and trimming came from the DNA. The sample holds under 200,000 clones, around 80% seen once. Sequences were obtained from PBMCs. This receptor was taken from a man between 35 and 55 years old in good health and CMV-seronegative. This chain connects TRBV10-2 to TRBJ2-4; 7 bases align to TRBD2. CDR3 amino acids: CASSESLGGYSFQYF. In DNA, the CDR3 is TGCGCCAGCAGTGAGTCGCTGGGAGGGTACTCTTTTCAGTACTTC.